The 21 T cell receptor beta chains presented below share a single source sample, sequenced in a study of cytomegalovirus exposure and HLA in healthy donors. 60 Vbeta and 13 Jbeta primers were used in PCR. The repertoire was sequenced with immunoSEQ multiplex PCR; TCRdb's copy has only in-frame clones and lacks some. Of about 170,000 clones listed, approximately 77% were seen once; the top ten hold approximately 1.6%. The sequencing input was PBMCs. These receptors all come from a male donor in good health and CMV-seronegative.

V gene TRBV5-1 combines with J gene TRBJ1-2, with D tentatively TRBD1 (5 bases). Germline CDR1 reads SGHRS; CDR2 reads YFSETQ. There are 14 residues in the CDR3. V was cut by 2 bases and J by 3 bases, with 11 bases left in between. The CDR3 bases are TGCGCCAGCAGCTTAGGCAGGGAGGACTATGGCTACACCTTC. It codes for CASSLGREDYGYTF.

The genes are TRBV7-3 and TRBJ2-3; a possible D gene is TRBD2 (6 bases). Trimming shortened V by 5 bases and J by 0 bases, and 12 bases separated the two germline ends. The CDR3 has 15 residues. Germline V gene sequence: CDR1 SGHTA, CDR2 FQGTGA. CDR3 coding DNA: TGTGCCAGCAGCCCTGCGGGGCCTAGCACAGATACGCAGTATTTT. Encoded protein: CASSPAGPSTDTQYF. The whole variable domain, filled in from reference TRBV7-3 and TRBJ2-3, reads GAGVSQTPSNKVTEKGKYVELRCDPISGHTALYWYRQSLGQGPEFLIYFQGTGAADDSGLPNDRFFAVRPEGSVSTLKIQRTERGDSAVYLCASSPAGPSTDTQYFGPGTRLTVL.

In nucleotides, the CDR3 is TGTGCCAGCAGCTTGCCCCCCCAGGGAAATTCACCCCTCCACTTT. Translated: CASSLPPQGNSPLHF. The J gene is TRBJ1-6, the V gene TRBV5-6, with TRBD1 as a possible D gene (5 bases). Germline V lookup: CDR1 SGHDT, CDR2 YYEEEE. The CDR3 length is 15 residues. The V end was cut by 1 base, the J end by 7 bases, with 12 bases between.

The V call is TRBV2, the J call TRBJ2-5; D remains ambiguous. The closer fit of TRBJ2-7 to the DNA end suggests the J call may be wrong. This CDR3 has 14 amino acids. Germline V gene data show CDR1 as SNHLY and CDR2 as FYNNEI. The CDR3 bases are TGTGCCAGCAGTGAATGGGCAGTTACCTACGAGCAGTACTTC. Translated: CASSEWAVTYEQYF.

J is TRBJ1-1 and V is TRBV4-1; TRBD1 agrees at 8 bases. The germline gives CDR1 MGHRA, CDR2 YSYEKL. With 3 bases clipped from V and 8 bases from J, the junction kept 2 bases outside the gene matches. The CDR3 loop spans 12 amino acids. DNA of the CDR3: TGCGCCAGCAGCCACGGGACAGGCGAAGCTTTCTTT. As protein: CASSHGTGEAFF.

The V and J genes are TRBV28 and TRBJ1-1; 7 bases are a match to TRBD1. Germline CDR1 MDHEN, CDR2 SYDVKM. This CDR3 has 15 residues. The J segment lost 4 bases and the V segment lost 5 bases, leaving 10 bases of the junction unmatched. Here the CDR3 DNA reads TGTGCCAGCAGTCCAGGGGGACATTCGGGCACTGAAGCTTTCTTT. Amino acids: CASSPGGHSGTEAFF.

V usage is TRBV10-3 and J usage is TRBJ1-6; D may be TRBD1 (5 bases). The CDR3 has 14 residues. The germline V and J ends were trimmed by 7 bases and 5 bases, with 12 bases remaining between them. CDR1 is ENHRY and CDR2 is SYGVKD in the germline V gene. CDR3 sequence: CAINAGSDNSPLHF. CDR3 coding DNA: TGTGCCATCAACGCAGGGTCCGATAATTCACCCCTCCACTTT.

The chain carries TRBV7-9 and TRBJ2-3; 9 positions match TRBD2. J lost 2 bases, V lost 10 bases, and 7 bases had no gene match. There are 14 residues in the CDR3. In germline, CDR1 is SEHNR, CDR2 FQNEAQ (reference sequence). CDR3 protein: CAIGVAGVTDTQYF. CDR3 bases: TGTGCCATAGGGGTAGCGGGGGTCACAGATACGCAGTATTTT.

As for this clone: Other DNA sequences in the same sample also yield this CDR3. The CDR3 bases are TGCGCCAGCAGCTTCGGGACAGGTACCTACGAGCAGTACTTC. Amino acids: CASSFGTGTYEQYF. This rearrangement joins TRBV5-1 to TRBJ2-7; 8 nucleotides align to TRBD1. Germline CDR1 is SGHRS and CDR2 is YFSETQ. V dropped 2 bases and J dropped 2; count of bases not matched to a gene: 3. The CDR3 totals 14 residues.

The chain links TRBV19 to TRBJ1-2; D may be TRBD1 (6 bases). CDR1 is LNHDA, CDR2 SQIVND, per germline (reference sequence). V lost 0 bases and J lost 7, with 18 bases in between. This CDR3 spans 16 amino acids. The CDR3 coding sequence is TGTGCCAGTAGTATAGATCTGGACAGTTGGACCTCTGGCTACACCTTC. Translated: CASSIDLDSWTSGYTF.

The V call is TRBV15, the J call TRBJ2-7, with D possibly being TRBD2 (6 bases). Trimming took off 8 bases at V and 6 bases at J, with 17 bases between the two ends. This CDR3 comprises 13 residues. Germline V gene lookup returns CDR1 LNHNV and CDR2 YYDKDF (reference sequence). The CDR3 DNA reads as TGTGCCACCTCCGTGGGGGGAGGTCCCGAGCAGTACTTC. This encodes CATSVGGGPEQYF. Combining the CDR3 with reference TRBV15 and TRBJ2-7 gives the whole variable domain DAMVIQNPRYQVTQFGKPVTLSCSQTLNHNVMYWYQQKSSQAPKLLFHYYDKDFNNEADTPDNFQSRRPNTSFCFLDIRSPGLGDTAMYLCATSVGGGPEQYFGPGTRLTVT.

The rearrangement uses TRBV27 and TRBJ1-2, with a possible D match to TRBD1 (6 bases). The CDR3 has 13 residues. Germline V lookup: CDR1 MNHEY, CDR2 SMNVEV (reference sequence). V was pared by 8 bases and J by 2 bases, with 12 bases between. In DNA form, the CDR3 reads TGTGCCAGCTGTTACAGGGCAAACTATGGCTACACCTTC. Its translation: CASCYRANYGYTF.

The chain carries TRBV7-6 and TRBJ1-5; D might be TRBD1 (5 bases). CDR1 and CDR2 from the germline V gene are SGHVS and FNYEAQ. The CDR3 consists of 14 residues. V lost 4 bases, J lost 2 bases, and 9 bases lay in between. The CDR3 loop reads CASSSGGGNQPQHF. The CDR3 DNA reads as TGTGCCAGCAGCTCCGGGGGGGGCAATCAGCCCCAGCATTTT. The whole variable domain, remainder taken from reference TRBV7-6 and TRBJ1-5, is GAGVSQSPRYKVTKRGQDVALRCDPISGHVSLYWYRQALGQGPEFLTYFNYEAQQDKSGLPNDRFSAERPEGSISTLTIQRTEQRDSAMYRCASSSGGGNQPQHFGDGTRLSIL.

This clone came up once. The chain employs TRBV5-4 and TRBJ2-3, with D perhaps matching TRBD2 (6 bases). The V gene's germline CDR1 is SGHNT and CDR2 YYREEE (reference sequence). This CDR3 spans 15 amino acids. Trimming pared 4 bases from V and 6 bases from J, leaving 18 bases between. The CDR3 spells CASSAGLPSVDTQYF. The CDR3 region has the DNA TGTGCCAGCAGCGCGGGACTGCCTAGTGTGGATACGCAGTATTTT.

V gene TRBV30 combines with J gene TRBJ1-3, with D unclear. Germline V CDR1 and CDR2: GTSNPN, SVGIG (reference sequence). The V gene lost 1 base and the J gene lost 4 bases, with 2 bases spanning the gap. The CDR3 is 11 residues long. The CDR3 nucleotides read TGTGCCTGGAGTGCGGGAAACACCATATATTTT. Amino acid sequence: CAWSAGNTIYF.

The CDR3 DNA sequence: TGTGCCAGTAGTCAAACTCTCTCTAACTATGGCTACACCTTC. Translated, it gives CASSQTLSNYGYTF. The rearrangement links TRBV19 to TRBJ1-2; D ambiguous. The CDR3 totals 14 residues. V shed 5 bases and J shed 0 bases, with 10 bases lying between them. The germline V gene has CDR1 LNHDA and CDR2 SQIVND (reference sequence).

The rearrangement joins TRBV29-1 to TRBJ2-7; the D is unclear. Germline loops: CDR1 SQVTM, CDR2 ANQGSEA. The CDR3 is 12 amino acids. Deletions cut 7 bases from V and 4 bases from J, with 14 bases between. The CDR3 here is CSALTTRYEQYF. The CDR3 region has the DNA TGCAGCGCCCTCACTACACGATACGAGCAGTACTTC.

This clone was observed once. The chain employs TRBV5-1 and TRBJ2-7; D ambiguous. This CDR3 contains 14 residues. Trimming left V 0 bases short and J 3 bases short, with 10 bases between. Germline V gene lookup returns CDR1 SGHRS and CDR2 YFSETQ. The CDR3 sequence: CASSLESSLYEQYF. The CDR3 DNA is TGCGCCAGCAGCTTGGAGTCGAGTCTCTACGAGCAGTACTTC. The whole variable domain, filled in from reference TRBV5-1 and TRBJ2-7, reads KAGVTQTPRYLIKTRGQQVTLSCSPISGHRSVSWYQQTPGQGLQFLFEYFSETQRNKGNFPGRFSGRQFSNSRSEMNVSTLELGDSALYLCASSLESSLYEQYFGPGTRLTVT.

The chain couples TRBV11-1 to TRBJ2-1, with 12 bases fitting TRBD2. V shed 1 base and J 2 bases; nucleotides not matched to a gene: 0. Germline loops: CDR1 SGHAT, CDR2 FQDESV (reference sequence). This CDR3 spans 16 amino acids. The CDR3 spells CASSLGLAGAYNEQFF. The CDR3 nucleotides are TGTGCCAGCAGCTTAGGACTAGCGGGAGCCTACAATGAGCAGTTCTTC.

This chain connects TRBV5-1 to TRBJ2-1; the match to TRBD2 covers 12 bases. This CDR3 is 16 amino acids long. Germline V lookup: CDR1 SGHRS, CDR2 YFSETQ. V gave up 4 bases and J gave up 3 bases; unmatched junction bases: 5. CDR3 residues: CASSRETSGSYNEQFF. CDR3 sequence (DNA): TGCGCCAGCAGCCGAGAGACTAGCGGGAGCTACAATGAGCAGTTCTTC.

This chain uses TRBV28 with TRBJ1-5; D is uncertain. V lost 6 bases and J 2 bases, leaving 8 bases between the germline ends. In germline, CDR1 is MDHEN, CDR2 SYDVKM. The CDR3 covers 13 residues. The CDR3 is CASSRERNQPQHF. The CDR3 DNA reads as TGTGCCAGCAGCCGGGAGCGCAATCAGCCCCAGCATTTT.